This entry is about one T cell receptor beta chain. A read error may produce the germline difference seen at one junction end. From around 500 ng of total RNA, TCR beta-specific cDNA was reverse-transcribed using a constant-region primer. The TCR beta library was amplified through three nested multiplex PCR rounds in a modified ARM-PCR procedure. Use of TRBV1-TRBV30 forward primers with a C-beta reverse primer characterized the first two PCR rounds, which lasted 10 cycles each. MiXCR, applied by TCRdb to the multiplex PCR reads, yields one record per CDR3 protein. Here the sample spans 99,000 or so distinct CDR3 sequences, roughly 80% being singletons. The source of the sample is a study of tumor-infiltrating lymphocytes in primary liver carcinoma. Study as a whole: Every sample contained roughly 3.5 to 8 million productive TCRbeta reads, and these numbers were similar from one tissue type to another.

Co-extraction of RNA and DNA was performed on about 20-32 mg of unsorted bulk tissue. The CDR3 has 16 residues. Germline V lookup: CDR1 ENHRY, CDR2 SYGVKD. The J gene is TRBJ1-4, the V gene TRBV10-3, with D tentatively TRBD1 (6 bases). Sequencing was carried out using liver tumor tissue from sampling region 3. Noted subset: tumor region T3, left-lateral pole. The source of this sequence is a man aged 35 to 55 with primary liver carcinoma and hepatitis B virus infection. The CDR3 loop is CVISESRGATNEKLFF. In nucleotides, the CDR3 is TGTGTCATCAGTGAGTCGAGGGGGGCAACTAATGAAAAACTGTTTTTT.